This T cell receptor beta chain was recorded in a study of T-cell reconstitution after alpha-beta-depleted transplantation in children. Broader study findings: Where some patients showed high TCRbeta diversity at day 60, it came from recipient T cells and thymic progenitors that had survived. A year post-transplant, T-cell counts and diversity derived mostly from newly produced T cells. Several hundred graft clones that had expanded were reportedly the source of alpha-beta T cells about two months after transplant.

CDR3 length: 13 amino acids. The germline V gene has CDR1 KGHSH and CDR2 LQKENI. V lost 9 bases and J 5 bases, leaving 16 bases between the germline ends. This clonotype showed up just a few times. Its target is unknown. Preparation of the TCRbeta library involved a method that used unique molecular identifiers. TCRdb independently ran MiXCR on the PCR reads; one entry per CDR3 protein. This repertoire shows fewer than 550,000 distinct CDR3 sequences, over 10% found once; its top ten account for approximately 15%. The chain joins TRBV18 to TRBJ1-2, with D possibly matching TRBD1 (6 bases). The clonotype originates from a female patient between 2 and 10 years old who had a stem cell transplant for aplastic anemia, so the T cells may come from the graft donor. Material: PBMCs, mostly from graft donor cells, obtained 180 days after TCRalphabeta/CD19-depleted stem cell transplant. The CDR3 reads CASYPDRTYGYTF. CDR3 sequence (DNA): TGTGCCAGTTATCCGGACAGAACTTATGGCTACACCTTC. Filled out from reference TRBV18 and TRBJ1-2, the complete variable domain reads NAGVMQNPRHLVRRRGQEARLRCSPMKGHSHVYWYRQLPEEGLKFMVYLQKENIIDESGMPKERFSAEFPKEGPSILRIQQVVRGDSAAYFCASYPDRTYGYTFGSGTRLTVV.